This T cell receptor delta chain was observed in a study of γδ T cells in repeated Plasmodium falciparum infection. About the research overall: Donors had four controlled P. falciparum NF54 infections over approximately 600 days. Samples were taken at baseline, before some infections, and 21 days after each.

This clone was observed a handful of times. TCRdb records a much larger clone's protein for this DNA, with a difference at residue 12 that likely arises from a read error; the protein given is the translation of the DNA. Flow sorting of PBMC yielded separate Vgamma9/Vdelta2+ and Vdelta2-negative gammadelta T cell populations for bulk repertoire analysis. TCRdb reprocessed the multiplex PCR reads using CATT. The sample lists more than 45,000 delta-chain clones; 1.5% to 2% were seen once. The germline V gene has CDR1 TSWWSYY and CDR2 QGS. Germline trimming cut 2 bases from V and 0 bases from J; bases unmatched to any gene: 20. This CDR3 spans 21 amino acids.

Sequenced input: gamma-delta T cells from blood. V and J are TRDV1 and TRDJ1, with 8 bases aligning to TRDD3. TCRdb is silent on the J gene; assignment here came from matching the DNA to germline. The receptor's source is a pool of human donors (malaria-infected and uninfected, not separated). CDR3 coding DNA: TGTGCTCTTGGGGAATCCCTCCCTTACTGGGGGGTCCCTCCTAACACCGATAAACTCATCTTT. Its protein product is CALGESLPYWGVPPNTDKLIF.